The 24 T cell receptor beta chains listed next were all sequenced from one sample in a study of shared clonotypes between healthy human individuals. Only in-frame clones appear in the TCRdb table, and some are missing; sequencing was by immunoSEQ multiplex PCR. The sample holds 2 million to 2.5 million clones, approximately 96% seen once. Sequences were obtained from naive CD4+ T cells sorted from blood. Noted subset: CD45RA+ positively selected. These TCRs come from a man younger than 35 in good health.

The chain recombines TRBV5-6 with TRBJ2-5; 7 positions agree with TRBD2. Per the germline V gene, CDR1 is SGHDT and CDR2 is YYEEEE. The CDR3 totals 15 residues. The trim removed 1 base at V and 5 bases at J, leaving 8 bases unmatched. The CDR3 nucleotides are TGTGCCAGCAGCTTGAGAGTGGCGGGAGCGGAGACCCAGTACTTC. It encodes CASSLRVAGAETQYF.

The chain uses TRBV28 and TRBJ2-7, with 10 bases that match TRBD2. The CDR3 totals 14 residues. The germline gives CDR1 MDHEN, CDR2 SYDVKM. The junction had 7 bases not matched to a gene; V was cut back by 7 bases and J by 4 bases. The CDR3 DNA sequence: TGTGCCAGCATTGCTAGCGGGAGTGGTTACGAGCAGTACTTC. Its protein is CASIASGSGYEQYF.

This clone appeared a single time. The chain couples TRBV9 to TRBJ2-3; 11 bases line up with TRBD2. The CDR3 is made up of 14 amino acids. V was clipped by 0 bases and J by 9 bases; unmatched bases: 3. Germline CDR1 reads SGDLS; CDR2 reads YYNGEE. Here the CDR3 reads CASSVALAGGTQYF. In nucleotides, the CDR3 is TGTGCCAGCAGCGTAGCATTAGCGGGAGGGACGCAGTATTTT.

The chain is built from TRBV5-4 and TRBJ2-7; TRBD2 might be the D (6 bases). Germline CDR1 reads SGHNT; CDR2 reads YYREEE (reference sequence). The CDR3 spans 14 residues. V was clipped by 2 bases and J by 7 bases, with 16 bases between them. The CDR3 loop is CASSFIPPGVEQYF. In DNA form, the CDR3 reads TGTGCCAGCAGCTTTATACCTCCGGGGGTGGAGCAGTACTTC.

The chain couples TRBV4-3 to TRBJ2-3, with 8 nucleotides matching TRBD2. This CDR3 has 15 residues. Looked up from germline, CDR1 is LGHNA and CDR2 is YSLEER. V shed 2 bases and J 2 bases; nucleotides not matched to a gene: 3. CDR3 bases: TGCGCCAGCAGCCAATACGGGAGGGCCACAGATACGCAGTATTTT. It codes for CASSQYGRATDTQYF.

The rearrangement joins TRBV9 to TRBJ2-3, with D possibly called TRBD1 or TRBD2 (5 bases each). Trimming shortened V by 4 bases and J by 6 bases, and 18 bases separated the two germline ends. The CDR3 spans 15 residues. Germline V gene data show CDR1 as SGDLS and CDR2 as YYNGEE. In DNA form, the CDR3 reads TGTGCCAGCAGCCGGGACGTCCCTTGGTCCGATACGCAGTATTTT. Amino acids: CASSRDVPWSDTQYF.

V is TRBV19 and J is TRBJ1-2; TRBD1 might be the D (5 bases). The CDR3 covers 12 residues. V gave up 5 bases and J gave up 10 bases, with 14 bases separating them. Germline CDR1 and CDR2: LNHDA and SQIVND (reference sequence). For the CDR3, the DNA is TGTGCCAGTAGTCCGACCGCGGGGCTCTACACCTTC. It yields the protein CASSPTAGLYTF.

The gene calls are TRBV18 and TRBJ2-1; 8 bases match TRBD2. CDR3 length: 14 amino acids. The germline V gene encodes CDR1 KGHSH and CDR2 LQKENI. Unmatched junction bases numbered 4, after V lost 6 bases and J lost 3 bases. In DNA form, the CDR3 reads TGTGCCAGCTCGGACACTAGCGGCTACAATGAGCAGTTCTTC. Its translation: CASSDTSGYNEQFF.

V is TRBV10-2 and J is TRBJ2-5, with 7 bases that match TRBD2. Germline V gene data show CDR1 as WSHSY and CDR2 as SAAADI. The J segment lost 4 bases and the V segment lost 5 bases, leaving 4 bases of the junction unmatched. The CDR3 runs to 13 residues. CDR3 protein: CASSRGVIETQYF. In DNA form, the CDR3 reads TGCGCCAGCAGTCGGGGGGTGATAGAGACCCAGTACTTC.

This rearrangement joins TRBV18 to TRBJ2-1, with D possibly called TRBD1 or TRBD2 (5 bases each). CDR3 length: 13 amino acids. From germline, CDR1 is KGHSH and CDR2 LQKENI. Trimming took 6 bases from V and 9 from J, leaving 15 bases between them. The CDR3 sequence is CASSHEGLGEQFF. Written as DNA, the CDR3 is TGTGCCAGCTCCCACGAGGGGTTGGGTGAGCAGTTCTTC.

The J gene is TRBJ1-6, the V gene TRBV13, with D unresolved. Germline CDR1 is PRHDT and CDR2 is FYEKMQ (reference sequence). This CDR3 is 12 amino acids long. V was clipped by 5 bases and J by 9 bases, with 8 bases between them. The CDR3 here is CASSLMGSPLHF. In nucleotides, the CDR3 is TGTGCCAGCAGCCTCATGGGTTCACCCCTCCACTTT.

The chain combines TRBV27 with TRBJ1-2; D is perhaps TRBD1 (5 bases). CDR1 is MNHEY and CDR2 is SMNVEV in the germline V gene (reference sequence). CDR3 size: 18 residues. Deletions cut 5 bases from V and 0 bases from J, with 22 bases between. The CDR3 is CASSPSHFDRASNYGYTF. The CDR3 bases are TGTGCCAGCAGTCCATCCCACTTCGACAGAGCCTCTAACTATGGCTACACCTTC.

This clone was seen just once. The genes are TRBV20-1 and TRBJ2-1; no clear D. Per the germline V gene, CDR1 is DFQATT and CDR2 is SNEGSKA (reference sequence). The V gene lost 8 bases and the J gene lost 5 bases, with 10 bases spanning the gap. This CDR3 comprises 11 residues. CDR3 amino acids: CSRYINNEQFF. The CDR3 DNA follows: TGCAGTAGATACATCAACAATGAGCAGTTCTTC.

The V call is TRBV9, the J call TRBJ2-1; 7 nucleotides line up with TRBD2. V trimming: 3 bases; J trimming: 2 bases; junction bases outside the gene matches: 5. The CDR3 sequence is 15 residues long. Germline CDR1 reads SGDLS; CDR2 reads YYNGEE. CDR3 in DNA: TGTGCCAGCAGCGACGCGGGAGTCCCCTACAATGAGCAGTTCTTC. Translating it yields CASSDAGVPYNEQFF.

Here the CDR3 DNA reads TGTGCCAGCAGTTCCTCGGCCGACACAGATACGCAGTATTTT. This gives the protein CASSSSADTDTQYF. V is TRBV28 and J is TRBJ2-3; D not certain. Trimming left V 4 bases short and J 2 bases short, with 10 bases between. This CDR3 is 14 amino acids long. CDR1 and CDR2 (germline): MDHEN, SYDVKM.

The rearrangement links TRBV9 to TRBJ2-2; D gene ambiguous. CDR1 SGDLS and CDR2 YYNGEE come from the germline V gene. V dropped 2 bases and J dropped 3 bases, with 5 bases sitting between them. The CDR3 is 13 amino acids. The CDR3 reads CASSVHDTGELFF. The CDR3 DNA reads TGTGCCAGCAGCGTCCACGACACCGGGGAGCTGTTTTTT.

This chain connects TRBV18 to TRBJ1-6, with TRBD1 as a possible D gene (6 bases). Per germline, CDR1 KGHSH and CDR2 LQKENI. This CDR3 region has 16 residues. V lost 0 bases and J lost 5, with 11 bases in between. CDR3 in amino acids: CASSPPGGQNNSPLHF. The CDR3 DNA follows: TGTGCCAGCTCACCACCGGGAGGACAGAATAATTCACCCCTCCACTTT.

The genes are TRBV9 and TRBJ2-7, with D maybe TRBD2 (5 bases). The length of the CDR3 is 13 residues. Germline values: CDR1 SGDLS, CDR2 YYNGEE. V shed 4 bases and J shed 5 bases, with 13 bases lying between them. The CDR3 here is CASSPRGSDEQYF. DNA of the CDR3: TGTGCCAGCAGCCCCAGAGGGTCAGACGAGCAGTACTTC. The variable domain in full, with the rest retrieved from reference TRBV9 and TRBJ2-7, is DSGVTQTPKHLITATGQRVTLRCSPRSGDLSVYWYQQSLDQGLQFLIQYYNGEERAKGNILERFSAQQFPDLHSELNLSSLELGDSALYFCASSPRGSDEQYFGPGTRLTVT.

V usage is TRBV7-2 and J usage is TRBJ1-1; weak D call: TRBD1 (5 bases). CDR1 and CDR2 from the germline V gene are SGHTA and FQGNSA. With 5 bases removed from V and 10 bases from J, the gap between germline ends came to 20 bases. CDR3 length equals 14 residues. The CDR3 nucleotides read TGTGCCAGCAGCCCTGTCACAGGCATAGGTGGAGCTTTCTTT. Residues: CASSPVTGIGGAFF.

The genes are TRBV4-1 and TRBJ2-5; TRBD2 agrees at 11 bases. Germline CDR1 and CDR2: MGHRA and YSYEKL. With 4 bases clipped from V and 2 bases from J, the junction kept 6 bases outside the gene matches. CDR3 length equals 16 residues. Here the CDR3 reads CASSLARTSGQETQYF. CDR3 in DNA: TGCGCCAGCAGCCTCGCCCGGACTAGCGGGCAAGAGACCCAGTACTTC.

Regarding this clone: Other DNA sequences in this specimen translate into the identical CDR3. The J gene is TRBJ2-7, the V gene TRBV7-2; TRBD1 agrees at 8 bases. Germline lookup yields CDR1 SGHTA and CDR2 FQGNSA. This CDR3 spans 14 amino acids. V was clipped by 5 bases and J by 1 base; unmatched bases: 4. CDR3 amino acids: CASSQRTGSYEQYF. The CDR3 coding sequence is TGTGCCAGCAGCCAGCGGACAGGGTCCTACGAGCAGTACTTC.

As for this clone: At the DNA level, this CDR3 is encoded by other sequences in the same sample as well. The chain recombines TRBV14 with TRBJ2-7, with D hard to call. Germline-derived CDR1 and CDR2 are SGHDN and FVKESK. V dropped 1 base and J dropped 5 bases, with 3 bases sitting between them. The length of the CDR3 is 11 residues. The CDR3 DNA is TGTGCCAGCAGCCAAGTAAACGAGCAGTACTTC. Its protein is CASSQVNEQYF.

The chain has TRBV19 and TRBJ2-3; D perhaps matches TRBD1 (6 bases). This CDR3 is built from 14 residues. V lost 7 bases and J lost 4, with 15 bases in between. CDR1 LNHDA and CDR2 SQIVND come from the germline V gene (reference sequence). The CDR3 here is CASNDRRRADTQYF. In nucleotides, the CDR3 is TGTGCCAGTAACGACAGGCGCAGGGCAGATACGCAGTATTTT.

This clone showed up just once. This chain uses TRBV30 with TRBJ2-7; the match to TRBD1 covers 8 bases. Germline loops: CDR1 GTSNPN, CDR2 SVGIG (reference sequence). The CDR3 sequence is 14 residues long. J lost 3 bases, V lost 0 bases, and 4 bases had no gene match. The CDR3 spells CAWSVGQGLYEQYF. The CDR3 bases are TGTGCCTGGAGTGTAGGACAGGGACTCTACGAGCAGTACTTC.